Presented here are 12 T cell receptor beta chains from one specimen sequenced in a study of blood T cells in healthy people across ages. PCR was performed a second time for about 6 to 11 cycles using a sample-barcoded 5' primer and a J-beta primer mix. One entry per CDR3 protein results from TCRdb running MiXCR on the 5' RACE reads. The sample has about 720,000 distinct CDR3 sequences, 22% seen once. The source material was blood. These receptors were taken from a man aged 65 to 85 in good health.

The sample holds a few counts of this clonotype. The chain is built from TRBV12-3 or TRBV12-4 and TRBJ1-4; 9 bases align to TRBD1. V dropped 4 bases and J dropped 6; count of bases not matched to a gene: 6. CDR3 length: 15 amino acids. CDR3 sequence: CASSSAGTGYEKLFF. For the CDR3, the DNA is TGTGCCAGCAGTTCTGCCGGGACAGGGTATGAAAAACTGTTTTTT.

This clonotype was counted between two and nine times. The chain combines TRBV30 with TRBJ2-1, with D unclear. Germline CDR1 GTSNPN, CDR2 SVGIG (reference sequence). This CDR3 has 14 amino acids. V was trimmed by 1 base and J by 1 base, leaving 8 bases between them. CDR3 sequence reads: CAWSGTSSYNEQFF. CDR3 nucleotides: TGTGCCTGGAGTGGGACGTCATCCTACAATGAGCAGTTCTTC.

This clonotype was picked up a small number of times. The genes are TRBV7-2 and TRBJ1-2, with D unresolved. The CDR3 totals 12 residues. Germline CDR1 is SGHTA and CDR2 is FQGNSA. V gave up 2 bases and J gave up 8 bases, with 9 bases separating them. As DNA, the CDR3 is TGTGCCAGCAGCTTAAATTGGGTAGGCTACACCTTC. Protein sequence: CASSLNWVGYTF.

The chain links TRBV20-1 to TRBJ2-1, with TRBD2 as a possible D gene (6 bases). The V gene's germline CDR1 is DFQATT and CDR2 SNEGSKA (reference sequence). The CDR3 loop spans 14 amino acids. Trimming removed 5 bases at V and 3 bases at J, with 14 bases between. CDR3 amino acids: CSAPAGGDYNEQFF. Here the CDR3 DNA reads TGCAGTGCTCCTGCTGGCGGGGACTACAATGAGCAGTTCTTC.

The rearrangement joins TRBV30 to TRBJ1-2, with 8 bases that match TRBD1. Germline V gene data show CDR1 as GTSNPN and CDR2 as SVGIG (reference sequence). Trimming at V came to 4 bases and at J to 5 bases, leaving 3 bases not matched to a gene. This CDR3 is 12 amino acids long. CDR3 loop: CAWTGGAYGYTF. The CDR3 DNA reads as TGTGCCTGGACAGGGGGCGCGTATGGCTACACCTTC.

The chain employs TRBV7-2 and TRBJ2-2; D gene ambiguous. Germline V lookup: CDR1 SGHTA, CDR2 FQGNSA. The CDR3 is 15 residues long. V was cut by 2 bases and J by 5 bases, with 12 bases left in between. Here the CDR3 DNA reads TGTGCCAGCAGCTTACCCCCGGCAAGGACCGGGGAGCTGTTTTTT. This sequence encodes CASSLPPARTGELFF.

The genes are TRBV6-6 and TRBJ2-5, with D perhaps TRBD1 (6 bases). Between the trimmed V and J ends, which lost 6 bases and 0 bases, there was a span of 17 bases. There are 16 residues in the CDR3. The V gene's germline CDR1 is MNHNY and CDR2 SVGAGI (reference sequence). CDR3 sequence (DNA): TGTGCCAGCAGGCGAAAAACAGGGACGTACCAAGAGACCCAGTACTTC. Amino acid sequence: CASRRKTGTYQETQYF.

This clonotype was counted a few times. The chain employs TRBV7-2 and TRBJ1-4, with D unresolved. Deletions cut 2 bases from V and 5 bases from J, with 9 bases between. Germline V gene lookup returns CDR1 SGHTA and CDR2 FQGNSA. The CDR3 consists of 14 residues. CDR3 DNA: TGTGCCAGCAGCTTATTGGGCGGGAATGAAAAACTGTTTTTT. Translation gives CASSLLGGNEKLFF.

The chain employs TRBV20-1 and TRBJ1-1; TRBD1 matches 8 bases. CDR1 and CDR2 from the germline V gene are DFQATT and SNEGSKA (reference sequence). The CDR3 totals 15 residues. V lost 5 bases, J lost 3 bases, and 11 bases stayed unmatched. The CDR3 coding sequence is TGCAGTGCTGGAGGCGGCAGGGGGCCCGACACTGAAGCTTTCTTT. Amino acids: CSAGGGRGPDTEAFF.

This rearrangement joins TRBV6-6 to TRBJ2-5, with no clear D. The J call may be faulty, since TRBJ2-7 better matches the DNA end. The CDR3 contains 14 residues. CDR1 and CDR2 (germline): MNHNY, SVGAGI (reference sequence). The CDR3 region is CASSYLGLSYEQYF. The CDR3 DNA is TGTGCCAGCAGTTACCTGGGCCTCTCCTACGAGCAGTACTTC.

This chain uses TRBV6-1 with TRBJ2-7, with TRBD1 identical over 9 bases. The CDR3 covers 13 residues. Germline CDR1 reads MNHNS; CDR2 reads SASEGT. V lost 3 bases, J lost 10 bases, and 7 bases stayed unmatched. CDR3 amino acids: CASSDLDRGGQYF. DNA for the CDR3: TGTGCCAGCAGTGATCTGGACAGGGGTGGACAGTACTTC.

The rearrangement links TRBV18 to TRBJ1-4; D ambiguous. Germline V CDR1 and CDR2: KGHSH, LQKENI. Trimming took off 2 bases at V and 3 bases at J, with 16 bases between the two ends. This CDR3 has 17 amino acids. CDR3 nucleotide sequence: TGTGCCAGCTCACCAACCTTATTAGCTTCAGCTAATGAAAAACTGTTTTTT. Protein sequence: CASSPTLLASANEKLFF. Looking up the rest from reference TRBV18 and TRBJ1-4 gives the full variable domain: NAGVMQNPRHLVRRRGQEARLRCSPMKGHSHVYWYRQLPEEGLKFMVYLQKENIIDESGMPKERFSAEFPKEGPSILRIQQVVRGDSAAYFCASSPTLLASANEKLFFGSGTQLSVL.